This T cell receptor (beta chain) is from a study of human T cells and chemical hapten exposure. Overall study findings and caveats: It was expanded TCRs that formed significantly more large CDR3 similarity clusters than controls did.

The V gene's germline CDR1 is MNHEY and CDR2 SVGEGT. The CDR3 covers 15 residues. Between the trimmed V and J ends, which lost 6 bases and 4 bases, there was a span of 18 bases. The library put unique molecular identifiers onto individual cDNA molecules. Via MiXCR, TCRdb re-called the RACE reads, giving one row per CDR3 protein. The sample lists under 200,000 distinct CDR3 sequences, about 31% occurring once. The time point was: pre-sensitization, week 0. The treatment denotes: therapeutic diphenylcyclopropenone sensitization with weekly scalp DPC. Sample donors consisted of patients with alopecia, aged 18 to 70 years, who were suitable for DPC. Remarks on this clonotype: Antigen: not known.

The chain has TRBV6-2 or TRBV6-3 and TRBJ2-5, with unresolved D. The sequencing here drew on whole blood, taken in connection with sensitization to the hapten diphenylcyclopropenone (DPC). The sequence came from a woman between 25 and 40 years old with alopecia areata. Some clones in this sample may be carry-over from other donors' samples. The CDR3 is CASRALQASGETQYF. CDR3 sequence (DNA): TGTGCCAGCAGAGCCCTTCAAGCGTCGGGAGAGACCCAGTACTTC.